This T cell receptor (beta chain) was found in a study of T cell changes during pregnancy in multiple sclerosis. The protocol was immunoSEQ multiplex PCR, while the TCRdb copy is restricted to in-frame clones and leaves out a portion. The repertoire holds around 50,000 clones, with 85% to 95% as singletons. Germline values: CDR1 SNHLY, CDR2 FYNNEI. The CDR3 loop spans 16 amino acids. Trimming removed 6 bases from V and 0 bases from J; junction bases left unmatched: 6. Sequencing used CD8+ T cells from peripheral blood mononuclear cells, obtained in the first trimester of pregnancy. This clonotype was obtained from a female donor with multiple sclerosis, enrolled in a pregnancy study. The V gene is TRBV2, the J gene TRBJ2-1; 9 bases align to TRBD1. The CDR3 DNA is TGTGCCAGCAGGGAGACGGGACAGGGCTCCTACAATGAGCAGTTCTTC. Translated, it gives CASRETGQGSYNEQFF.